The clone carrying this TCR beta chain has just a few counts. The data were obtained in a study of T cell changes during pregnancy in multiple sclerosis. The method was immunoSEQ multiplex PCR; TCRdb's version includes in-frame clones alone and lacks a portion of them. The sample includes roughly 60,000 clones, 92% of them seen just once. The CDR3 contains 15 residues. After removal of 3 bases from V and 4 bases from J, the junction contained 2 bases not matched to a gene. CDR1 and CDR2 (germline): MNHEY, SMNVEV (reference sequence). Sequenced material: peripheral blood, taken in the second trimester of pregnancy. The source of this sequence is a female donor with multiple sclerosis, enrolled in a pregnancy study. This chain links TRBV27 with TRBJ2-7; 14 bases align to TRBD2. The CDR3 loop is CASSFGTSGSYEQYF. CDR3 coding DNA: TGTGCCAGCAGTTTTGGGACTAGCGGGAGTTACGAGCAGTACTTC.